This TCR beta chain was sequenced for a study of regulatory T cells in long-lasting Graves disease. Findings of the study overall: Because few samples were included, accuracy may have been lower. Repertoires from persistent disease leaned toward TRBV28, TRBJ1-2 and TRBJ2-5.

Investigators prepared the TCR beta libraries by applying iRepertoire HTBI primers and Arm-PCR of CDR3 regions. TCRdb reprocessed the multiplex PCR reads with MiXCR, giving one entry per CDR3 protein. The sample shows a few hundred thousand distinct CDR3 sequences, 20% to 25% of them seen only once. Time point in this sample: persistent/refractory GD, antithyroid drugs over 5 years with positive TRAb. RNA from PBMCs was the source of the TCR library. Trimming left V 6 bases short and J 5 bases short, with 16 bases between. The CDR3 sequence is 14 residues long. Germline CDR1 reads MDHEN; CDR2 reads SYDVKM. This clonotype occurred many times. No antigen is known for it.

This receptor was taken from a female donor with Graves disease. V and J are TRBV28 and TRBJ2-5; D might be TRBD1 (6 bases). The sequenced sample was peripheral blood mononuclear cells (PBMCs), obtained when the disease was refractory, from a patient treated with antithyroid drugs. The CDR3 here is CASRAQGSGETQYF. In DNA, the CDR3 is TGTGCCAGCAGGGCCCAGGGGTCGGGGGAGACCCAGTACTTC.